This paragraph reports one TCR beta chain. What it binds is unknown. One entry per CDR3 protein, called by TCRdb with MiXCR from the reads. In the table there are some 590,000 distinct CDR3 sequences, 35% to 50% of which are singletons. This entry belongs to a study of T cell repertoires in cytomegalovirus infection. Trimming cost V 6 bases and J 4 bases; bases outside gene matches: 13. Germline V gene sequence: CDR1 SGHNT, CDR2 YYREEE (reference sequence). CDR3 length equals 17 residues. The chain couples TRBV5-4 to TRBJ2-7, with 13 nucleotides matching TRBD2. The clonotype was recovered from a human donor in good health (CMV status not recorded). Some clones in this sample may be carry-over from other donors' samples. The sequences come from cultured PBMCs, collected from culture after CMV antigen stimulation. The CDR3 sequence: CASTLTGSGLAGYEQYF. CDR3 sequence (DNA): TGTGCCAGCACCCTGACAGGCTCGGGACTAGCGGGGTACGAGCAGTACTTC.